This passage covers 10 T cell receptor beta chains from one sample sequenced in a study of cytomegalovirus exposure and HLA in healthy donors. It was with 60 Vbeta and 13 Jbeta primers that the PCR ran. The method was immunoSEQ multiplex PCR; TCRdb's version includes in-frame clones alone and lacks a portion of them. The sample has about 130,000 clones; more than 75% are singletons. The sample consisted of PBMCs. The receptor set was obtained from a man aged 35 to 55 in good health and CMV-seronegative.

This clone was seen just once. The CDR3 coding sequence is TGTGCCAGCAGCGTGGGGGCGGATACGCAGTATTTT. Translated: CASSVGADTQYF. The chain couples TRBV9 to TRBJ2-3; a possible D gene is TRBD1 (6 bases). Germline V CDR1 and CDR2: SGDLS, YYNGEE. The CDR3 length is 12 residues. V was clipped by 2 bases and J by 6 bases, with 7 bases between them.

The V and J genes are TRBV6-6 and TRBJ1-2, with 10 bases that match TRBD1. V lost 7 bases to trimming and J lost 9 bases; unmatched junction nucleotides: 17. Germline values: CDR1 MNHNY, CDR2 SVGAGI (reference sequence). This CDR3 has 16 amino acids. The CDR3 DNA reads TGTGCCAGCACCAAGGTTGGGACAGGGGCTCCCGTCAGCTACACCTTC. Its translation: CASTKVGTGAPVSYTF.

This clone was counted only a few times. J is TRBJ2-7 and V is TRBV5-1; a weak D match, TRBD1 (5 bases). The CDR3 has 14 residues. Germline V CDR1 and CDR2: SGHRS, YFSETQ. Trimming pared 0 bases from V and 2 bases from J, leaving 9 bases between. CDR3 nucleotide sequence: TGCGCCAGCAGCTTGGGGGCAGGGACCTACGAGCAGTACTTC. Translating gives CASSLGAGTYEQYF.

This clone has more than one count but fewer than ten. The V call is TRBV27, the J call TRBJ2-1; weak D call: TRBD1 (5 bases). The CDR3 contains 14 residues. Germline loops: CDR1 MNHEY, CDR2 SMNVEV (reference sequence). V was trimmed by 4 bases and J by 2 bases, leaving 9 bases between them. The CDR3, as DNA: TGTGCCAGCAGTTATGGGGCAGCCTACAATGAGCAGTTCTTC. Protein product: CASSYGAAYNEQFF.

This clone was seen repeatedly, ten times or more. This chain uses TRBV6-1 with TRBJ2-7; TRBD2 might be the D (5 bases). The CDR3 extends over 11 amino acids. In germline, CDR1 is MNHNS, CDR2 SASEGT. The V end lost 4 bases, the J end lost 6 bases, and 7 bases lay between the germline ends. The CDR3: CASSVGGEQYF. As DNA, the CDR3 is TGTGCCAGCAGTGTCGGAGGCGAGCAGTACTTC.

This sequence joins TRBV19 and TRBJ1-1, with 9 bases lining up with TRBD1. The V segment lost 4 bases and the J segment 0 bases; nucleotides outside the gene matches: 3. Germline V CDR1 and CDR2: LNHDA, SQIVND (reference sequence). The CDR3 runs to 15 residues. The CDR3 DNA follows: TGTGCCAGTAGTACTGGGACAGGGATGAACACTGAAGCTTTCTTT. Residues: CASSTGTGMNTEAFF.

V and J are TRBV7-9 and TRBJ2-7, with TRBD1 identical over 7 bases. The germline gives CDR1 SEHNR, CDR2 FQNEAQ (reference sequence). There are 14 residues in the CDR3. Germline trimming cut 8 bases from V and 3 bases from J; bases unmatched to any gene: 10. Here the CDR3 DNA reads TGTGCCAGCGCCCCGGGGACAGCCTACTACGAGCAGTACTTC. Residues: CASAPGTAYYEQYF.

The chain employs TRBV29-1 and TRBJ2-3, with TRBD2 matching 13 bases. The CDR3 length is 15 residues. The germline V gene has CDR1 SQVTM and CDR2 ANQGSEA. Trimming took 6 bases from V and 0 from J; bases not matched to a gene: 3. The CDR3 DNA reads as TGCAGCGTGACTAGCGGGGGGACTAGCACAGATACGCAGTATTTT. Translated, it gives CSVTSGGTSTDTQYF.

This clone was detected only a few times. The J gene is TRBJ1-4, the V gene TRBV5-4; the match to TRBD1 covers 9 bases. The CDR3 sequence is 17 residues long. The germline gives CDR1 SGHNT, CDR2 YYREEE (reference sequence). V shed 3 bases and J 1 base; nucleotides not matched to a gene: 7. CDR3 coding DNA: TGTGCCAGCAGCTCCGGACAGGGGAGGGGAACTAATGAAAAACTGTTTTTT. Translating it yields CASSSGQGRGTNEKLFF.

The chain employs TRBV20-1 and TRBJ1-1; D gene ambiguous. CDR3 length: 11 amino acids. CDR1 and CDR2 from the germline V gene are DFQATT and SNEGSKA (reference sequence). V shed 1 base and J shed 8 bases, with 8 bases lying between them. CDR3 nucleotides: TGCAGTGCTAGAGGCGCTACGGAAGCTTTCTTT. Translated, it gives CSARGATEAFF.